One sample yielded the 19 T cell receptor beta chains listed below, sequenced in a study of T cell clonality in common variable immunodeficiency. TCRdb keeps only in-frame clones here, not all; method: immunoSEQ multiplex PCR. Listed here are tens of thousands of clones without any singletons, the top ten holding 4.5%. The sequencing input was peripheral blood mononuclear cells. The source is a person between 18 and 69 years old in good health.

This clone showed up just a few times. The CDR3 goes on 3 residues after the read ends, and that part is filled in from the germline J gene. The chain combines TRBV30 with TRBJ1-2; no reliable D call. The germline V gene encodes CDR1 GTSNPN and CDR2 SVGIG (reference sequence). The CDR3 length is 12 residues. The CDR3 region is CAWKGSTDTYTF. The DNA read from the CDR3 is TGTGCCTGGAAAGGAAGCACAGATACC. Drawing the rest from reference TRBV30 and TRBJ1-2, the complete variable domain is SQTIHQWPATLVQPVGSPLSLECTVEGTSNPNLYWYRQAAGRGLQLLFYSVGIGQISSEVPQNLSASRPQDRQFILSSKKLLLSDSGFYLCAWKGSTDTYTFGSGTRLTVV.

A few counts support this clone. The read finishes 3 residues shy of the CDR3 end, and the germline J gene is used to complete it. The chain links TRBV2 to TRBJ2-7, with D tentatively TRBD1 (5 bases). The germline gives CDR1 SNHLY, CDR2 FYNNEI. V lost 6 bases and J 3 bases, leaving 9 bases between the germline ends. The CDR3 is 12 residues long. The CDR3 here is CASSRVIYEQYF. Partial CDR3 DNA: TGTGCCAGCAGCAGGGTCATCTACGAG.

Remarks on this clone: With the read ending 3 residues before the CDR3 end, the germline J gene is used to fill in that end. The V gene is TRBV5-1, the J gene TRBJ2-3; D not certain. CDR3 length equals 14 residues. Germline CDR1 SGHRS, CDR2 YFSETQ. The CDR3 bases that were read are TGCGCCAGCAGCTTGGCCTCTAGTCTCGAGACG. Its translation: CASSLASSLET. The full CDR3 is CASSLASSLETQYF.

The sample holds many counts of this clone. The sequence runs out 3 residues before the end of the CDR3; the remainder is reconstructed from the germline J gene. The V and J genes are TRBV12-3 or TRBV12-4 and TRBJ2-3, with TRBD2 matching over 9 bases. The CDR3 is 13 residues long. The ends lost 6 bases at V and 5 bases at J; junction bases unmatched: 3. The sequenced part of the CDR3 DNA is TGTGCCAGCAGCAAAGCGGGAGGAGATACG. It is translated as CASSKAGGDT. The full CDR3 sequence reads CASSKAGGDTQYF.

Only a few counts were recorded for this clone. The CDR3 goes on 3 residues after the read ends, and that part is filled in from the germline J gene. The genes are TRBV20-1 and TRBJ1-6; the match to TRBD1 covers 8 bases. Germline loops: CDR1 DFQATT, CDR2 SNEGSKA (reference sequence). The ends lost 6 bases at V and 6 bases at J; junction bases unmatched: 7. The CDR3 sequence is 14 residues long. The CDR3 sequence is CSATGTGGNSPLHF. The CDR3 bases that were read are TGCAGTGCCACCGGGACAGGCGGTAATTCACCC.

This clone was seen a few times. The CDR3 extends 3 residues past the end of the read, so its final part is completed from the germline J gene. The chain couples TRBV7-3 to TRBJ2-3; 7 bases line up with TRBD2. Per the germline V gene, CDR1 is SGHTA and CDR2 is FQGTGA. There are 16 residues in the CDR3. The CDR3 bases that were read are TGTGCCAGCAGCTTATGGGCTAGCGGCCCTCAAGAGACG. Protein: CASSLWASGPQET. The full CDR3 sequence reads CASSLWASGPQETQYF.

This clone was observed a few times. Possible read error: a much larger clone is one base away. At the DNA level, this CDR3 is encoded by other sequences in the same sample as well. CDR3 in amino acids: CASSWSSRTGEGRNTIYF. The DNA read from the CDR3 is TGTGCCAGCAGCTGGTCGAGCCGGACAGGGGAAGGTCGGAACACG. This rearrangement joins TRBV7-8 to TRBJ1-3; 9 bases are shared with TRBD1. The read is 3 residues too short to cover the CDR3 end, so that end is filled in from the germline J gene. Germline CDR1 reads SGHVS; CDR2 reads FQNEAQ. This CDR3 is 18 amino acids long.

There are many counts of this clone. The read is 3 residues too short to cover the CDR3 end, so that end is filled in from the germline J gene. The chain combines TRBV30 with TRBJ2-5, with 8 bases fitting TRBD2. V trimming: 4 bases; J trimming: 0 bases; junction bases outside the gene matches: 13. The CDR3 length is 17 residues. Germline lookup yields CDR1 GTSNPN and CDR2 SVGIG (reference sequence). Partial CDR3 DNA: TGTGCCTGGAACCAGCGGGAGAGGTGGGGGAACCAAGAGACC. This gives the protein CAWNQRERWGNQET. The full CDR3 protein is CAWNQRERWGNQETQYF.

The sample holds many counts of this clone. The sequenced CDR3 bases are TGTGCCAGCAGTCGTTTAGACAGGGACCCCTACAATGAG. This encodes CASSRLDRDPYNE. The full CDR3 reads CASSRLDRDPYNEQFF. This rearrangement joins TRBV14 to TRBJ2-1; 7 bases are a match to TRBD1. The CDR3 is cut off 3 residues early in the read; its end comes from the germline J gene. Trimming removed 6 bases from V and 2 bases from J; junction bases left unmatched: 10. The CDR3 has 16 amino acids. Germline assignment: CDR1 SGHDN and CDR2 FVKESK.

In this sample, this clone turned up many times. The read ends 3 residues early relative to the CDR3; the germline J gene fills the gap. The chain combines TRBV20-1 with TRBJ2-2; 8 bases fit TRBD1. With V trimmed by 3 bases and J by 3 bases, 6 bases remained unmatched. This CDR3 has 15 residues. CDR1 is DFQATT and CDR2 is SNEGSKA in the germline V gene (reference sequence). Here the CDR3 reads CSARRTGGHTGELFF. The covered CDR3 bases are TGCAGTGCTAGGCGAACAGGGGGGCACACCGGGGAG.

This clone was seen at least ten times. From the germline J gene comes the end of the CDR3, since the read stops 3 residues before it. This chain links TRBV7-9 with TRBJ2-2, with D uncertain. The germline CDR1 and CDR2 sequences are SEHNR and FQNEAQ (reference sequence). The germline V and J ends were trimmed by 8 bases and 3 bases, with 7 bases remaining between them. This CDR3 region has 12 residues. CDR3 DNA (partial): TGTGCCAGCGCAGGTTACACCGGGGAG. It translates to CASAGYTGE. The whole CDR3 region reads CASAGYTGELFF.

This clone occurred a few times. Sequencing ends 3 residues short of the CDR3 end; the germline J gene provides the rest. The V and J genes are TRBV30 and TRBJ2-1; a possible D gene is TRBD2 (6 bases). V lost 4 bases to trimming and J lost 8 bases, with 18 bases between them. This CDR3 has 14 amino acids. Looked up from germline, CDR1 is GTSNPN and CDR2 is SVGIG (reference sequence). CDR3 amino acids: CAWTESGWADEQFF. The DNA read from the CDR3 is TGTGCCTGGACCGAAAGCGGGTGGGCAGATGAG. The whole variable domain, remainder taken from reference TRBV30 and TRBJ2-1, is SQTIHQWPATLVQPVGSPLSLECTVEGTSNPNLYWYRQAAGRGLQLLFYSVGIGQISSEVPQNLSASRPQDRQFILSSKKLLLSDSGFYLCAWTESGWADEQFFGPGTRLTVL.

This clone was seen a handful of times. The CDR3 end lies 3 residues beyond the end of the read and is filled in from the germline J gene. The chain combines TRBV7-2 with TRBJ2-4; D unresolved. CDR1 is SGHTA and CDR2 is FQGNSA in the germline V gene. The CDR3 extends over 14 amino acids. CDR3 bases read: TGTGCCAGCAGCTTAGGGGTCCGGGTGGATGGT. Translation gives CASSLGVRVDG. The full CDR3 is CASSLGVRVDGQYF.

This clone was seen a handful of times. The read ends 3 residues early relative to the CDR3; the germline J gene fills the gap. V and J are TRBV20-1 and TRBJ2-5; 11 positions match TRBD2. This CDR3 comprises 18 residues. J lost 2 bases, V lost 0 bases, and 11 bases had no gene match. The V gene's germline CDR1 is DFQATT and CDR2 SNEGSKA (reference sequence). CDR3 residues: CSARDGRLAGGRQETQYF. The DNA read from the CDR3 is TGCAGTGCTAGAGATGGCCGGCTAGCGGGGGGAAGGCAAGAGACC.

This clone was seen a few times. The junction departs from the called germline gene at one end, perhaps through a read error. The read comes to an end 3 residues before the CDR3 does, leaving the germline J gene to fill in the end. The chain couples TRBV7-4 to TRBJ2-3; the D gene is possibly TRBD1 (6 bases). The CDR3 runs to 17 residues. Germline V lookup: CDR1 SGHVT, CDR2 SQSDAQ. Partial CDR3 DNA: TGCACCAGCAGCCATGGGGCTGGAGCAGGGGACACAGATACG. Its protein is CTSSHGAGAGDTDT. The entire CDR3 protein reads CTSSHGAGAGDTDTQYF.

Only a few counts were recorded for this clone. The read falls 3 residues short of the CDR3 end, and the missing part is taken from the germline J gene. The rearrangement uses TRBV30 and TRBJ1-4, with TRBD1 matching over 8 bases. Germline V CDR1 and CDR2: GTSNPN, SVGIG (reference sequence). There are 16 residues in the CDR3. The CDR3 DNA, read in part, is TGTGCCTGGAGTGTCTCCGGGACAGGCTCCGTCTCACCA. Its protein is CAWSVSGTGSVSP. The entire CDR3 reads CAWSVSGTGSVSPLFF.

This clone was seen at least ten times. Sequencing ends 3 residues short of the CDR3 end; the germline J gene provides the rest. This chain connects TRBV5-1 to TRBJ1-6, with 8 nucleotides matching TRBD1. With V trimmed by 2 bases and J by 10 bases, 8 bases remained unmatched. The germline CDR1 and CDR2 sequences are SGHRS and YFSETQ. The CDR3 is 15 residues long. The sequenced part of the CDR3 DNA is TGCGCCAGCAGCTTTACGGCAGGGGGCGACTCACCC. It translates to CASSFTAGGDSP. The CDR3 as a whole reads CASSFTAGGDSPLHF.

In this sample, this clone turned up a few times. The read terminates 3 residues ahead of where the CDR3 ends, so the germline J gene completes it. J is TRBJ2-1 and V is TRBV7-9; 7 positions agree with TRBD1. This CDR3 spans 14 amino acids. Germline V lookup: CDR1 SEHNR, CDR2 FQNEAQ (reference sequence). Trimming at V came to 1 base and at J to 6 bases, leaving 3 bases not matched to a gene. The CDR3 DNA, read in part, is TGTGCCAGCAGCTTAGTAGCAGGGGGCAATGAG. This codes for CASSLVAGGNE. The CDR3 reads in full as CASSLVAGGNEQFF.

This clone was seen ten or more times. Read data end 3 residues before the CDR3 end; the end is taken from the germline J gene. Other DNA sequences in this sample translate to the same CDR3. The genes are TRBV30 and TRBJ1-1; D is possibly TRBD1 (5 bases). The CDR3 covers 13 residues. V was trimmed by 2 bases and J by 5 bases, leaving 12 bases between them. Germline V gene lookup returns CDR1 GTSNPN and CDR2 SVGIG (reference sequence). Partial CDR3 DNA: TGTGCCTGGAGTCGGGGGATAAGAACTGAA. Protein product: CAWSRGIRTE. The CDR3 in its entirety is CAWSRGIRTEAFF.